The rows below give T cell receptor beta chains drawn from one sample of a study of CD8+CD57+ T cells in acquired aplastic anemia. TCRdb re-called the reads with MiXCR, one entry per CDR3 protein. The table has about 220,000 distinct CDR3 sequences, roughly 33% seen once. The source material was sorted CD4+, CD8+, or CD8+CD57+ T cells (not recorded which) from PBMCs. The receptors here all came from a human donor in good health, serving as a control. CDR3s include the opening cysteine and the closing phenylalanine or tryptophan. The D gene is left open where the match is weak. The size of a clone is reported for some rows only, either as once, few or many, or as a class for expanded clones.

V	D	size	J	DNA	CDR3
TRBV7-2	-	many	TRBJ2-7	TGTGCCAGCAGCTTCCCCTCCTACGAGCAGTACTTC	CASSFPSYEQYF
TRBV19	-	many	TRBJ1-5	TGTGCCAGTAAAAACCTACGTGGCCAACAGGGTGGCAATCAGCCCCAGCATTTT	CASKNLRGQQGGNQPQHF
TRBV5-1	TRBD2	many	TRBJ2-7	TGCGCCAGCAGCCCGCGGACTAGCGGGTTTTCCTACGAGCAGTACTTC	CASSPRTSGFSYEQYF
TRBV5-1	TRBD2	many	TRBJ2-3	TGCGCCAGCAGCTTGGGAGGACTAGCGGGGGACACAGATACGCAGTATTTT	CASSLGGLAGDTDTQYF
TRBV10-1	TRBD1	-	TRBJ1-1	TGCGCCAGCAGTGGGGTCAGGCAGGGGGCGACGTCTTTCTTT	CASSGVRQGATSFF
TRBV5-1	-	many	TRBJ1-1	TGCGCCAGCAGCCCGCAGGTTGACACTGAAGCTTTCTTT	CASSPQVDTEAFF
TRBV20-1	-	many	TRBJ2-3	TGCAGTGCCTTCGGGCGAGGGGATACGCAGTATTTT	CSAFGRGDTQYF
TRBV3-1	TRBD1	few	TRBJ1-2	TGTGCCAGCAGCTCCCGGACAGGACAGGGAAAAGGATATGGCTACACCTTC	CASSSRTGQGKGYGYTF
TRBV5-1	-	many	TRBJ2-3	TGCGCCAGCAGCCCGGACACCGCTAGCACAGATACGCAGTATTTT	CASSPDTASTDTQYF
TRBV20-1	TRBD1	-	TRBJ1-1	TGCAGTGCTAGCGCCGGACAGGGGGCTTTTGCTGAAGCTTTCTTT	CSASAGQGAFAEAFF
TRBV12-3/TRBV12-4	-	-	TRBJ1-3	TGTGCCAGCAGTTTGCGGGTTTCGGGAAACACCATATATTTT	CASSLRVSGNTIYF
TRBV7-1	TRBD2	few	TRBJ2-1	TGTGCCAGCAGCTCGGGACAGTACTATAGCGGGGGGTACAATGAGCAGTTCTTC	CASSSGQYYSGGYNEQFF
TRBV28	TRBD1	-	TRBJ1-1	TGTGCCAGCAGTTTAGGGCGGGACAGTCAAGCTTTCTTT	CASSLGRDSQAFF
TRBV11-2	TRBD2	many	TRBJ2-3	TGTGCCAGCAGCCCGGGACTAGCGAGCACAGATACGCAGTATTTT	CASSPGLASTDTQYF
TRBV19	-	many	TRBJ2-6	TGTGCCAGTATTGGGGGGAGACCCCTTAACTCTGGGGCCAACGTCCTGACTTTC	CASIGGRPLNSGANVLTF